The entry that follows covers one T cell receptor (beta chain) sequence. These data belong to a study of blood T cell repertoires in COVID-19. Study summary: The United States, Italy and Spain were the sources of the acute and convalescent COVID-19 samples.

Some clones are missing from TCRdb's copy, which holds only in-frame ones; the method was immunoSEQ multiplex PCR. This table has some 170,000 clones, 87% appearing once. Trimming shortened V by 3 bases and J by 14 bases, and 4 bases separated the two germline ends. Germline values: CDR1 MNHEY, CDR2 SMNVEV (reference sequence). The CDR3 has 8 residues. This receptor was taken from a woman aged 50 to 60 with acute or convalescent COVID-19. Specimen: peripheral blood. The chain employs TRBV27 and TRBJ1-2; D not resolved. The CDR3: CASSFKTF. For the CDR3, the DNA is TGTGCCAGCAGTTTTAAAACCTTC.